This entry lists 21 T cell receptor beta chains sequenced from one sample in a study of CD8 T cells in ankylosing spondylitis. TCRdb re-derived calls from the 5' RACE reads in MiXCR, one entry per CDR3 protein. The repertoire consists of 150,000 to 200,000 distinct CDR3 sequences, with roughly 34% occurring once and the leading ten covering 6%. What was sequenced was synovial fluid, either unsorted or a sorted T cell fraction (not recorded which). The receptors originated from a male donor with ankylosing spondylitis.

This clonotype has just a few counts. The V and J genes are TRBV6-2 or TRBV6-3 and TRBJ2-1; D is unresolved. The germline CDR1 and CDR2 sequences are MNHEY and SVGEGT. CDR3 length equals 13 residues. Trimming left V 2 bases short and J 4 bases short, with 6 bases between. The CDR3 spells CASSYIGYNEQFF. The DNA for the CDR3 is TGTGCCAGCAGTTACATAGGGTACAATGAGCAGTTCTTC.

The rearrangement uses TRBV2 and TRBJ1-1, with 8 bases lining up with TRBD1. The germline V gene has CDR1 SNHLY and CDR2 FYNNEI. The length of the CDR3 is 13 residues. With 8 bases clipped from V and 2 bases from J, the junction kept 4 bases outside the gene matches. CDR3 in amino acids: CASGQGYNTEAFF. The CDR3 DNA follows: TGTGCCAGCGGACAGGGTTACAACACTGAAGCTTTCTTT.

This clonotype was seen more than once but under ten times. The gene calls are TRBV7-2 and TRBJ1-3; 9 bases agree with TRBD1. CDR1 is SGHTA and CDR2 is FQGNSA in the germline V gene. This CDR3 comprises 16 residues. Trimming at V came to 5 bases and at J to 3 bases, leaving 8 bases not matched to a gene. In DNA form, the CDR3 reads TGTGCCAGCAGCCAGAGCACAGGGGGCCGTGGAAACACCATATATTTT. Its protein is CASSQSTGGRGNTIYF.

The V and J genes are TRBV28 and TRBJ2-7, with D unresolved. CDR1 and CDR2 from the germline V gene are MDHEN and SYDVKM. The V end lost 7 bases, the J end lost 2 bases, and 12 bases lay between the germline ends. The CDR3 runs to 13 residues. CDR3 sequence (DNA): TGTGCCAGCAAGGCGTTAGCCCCCTACGAGCAGTACTTC. Protein sequence: CASKALAPYEQYF.

The chain links TRBV6-1 to TRBJ2-6; possibly TRBD1 for D (5 bases). The CDR3 totals 13 residues. V lost 6 bases to trimming and J lost 12 bases, with 15 bases between them. The germline V gene has CDR1 MNHNS and CDR2 SASEGT. The CDR3 DNA reads as TGTGCCAGCAGAACTTCAGGGCTCGGCGTCCTGACTTTC. Its translation is CASRTSGLGVLTF.

This rearrangement joins TRBV27 to TRBJ2-3; D may be TRBD2 (5 bases). CDR3 length: 16 amino acids. Germline CDR1 and CDR2: MNHEY and SMNVEV (reference sequence). V lost 2 bases and J lost 4, with 16 bases in between. Here the CDR3 reads CASSLTGLRAADTQYF. CDR3 sequence (DNA): TGTGCCAGCAGTTTAACCGGACTCCGTGCGGCAGATACGCAGTATTTT.

This clonotype has a handful of counts. Germline and junction disagree at one end, which may indicate a read error. The J gene is TRBJ1-4, the V gene TRBV20-1; TRBD1 is a possible D gene (6 bases). From germline, CDR1 is DFQATT and CDR2 SNEGSKA (reference sequence). The CDR3 length is 15 residues. The DNA of the CDR3 is TGCAGTGCTAGTATTCTACAGGGTAGGAATGAAAAACTGTTCTTT. Translation gives CSASILQGRNEKLFF.

The chain joins TRBV30 to TRBJ1-6; possible D gene TRBD1, 6 bases. The ends were cut back, 4 bases at V and 6 bases at J, with 13 bases in the middle. CDR1 and CDR2 (germline): GTSNPN, SVGIG (reference sequence). This CDR3 has 14 amino acids. The CDR3 DNA is TGTGCCTGGACCGCGTCCAGGGGTAATTCACCCCTCCACTTT. Translation gives CAWTASRGNSPLHF.

This clonotype has just a few counts. The rearrangement links TRBV7-2 to TRBJ2-7; TRBD1 might be the D (6 bases). Trimming took 0 bases from V and 3 from J, leaving 9 bases between them. CDR1 is SGHTA, CDR2 FQGNSA, per germline. The CDR3 contains 14 residues. This chain's CDR3 is CASSLAQGYYEQYF. CDR3 sequence (DNA): TGTGCCAGCAGCTTAGCACAGGGATACTACGAGCAGTACTTC.

This clonotype was seen a single time. This chain uses TRBV20-1 with TRBJ2-1, with 11 bases lining up with TRBD2. V dropped 6 bases and J dropped 12; count of bases not matched to a gene: 7. CDR3 size: 12 residues. CDR1 DFQATT and CDR2 SNEGSKA come from the germline V gene (reference sequence). The DNA of the CDR3 is TGCAGTGCGGGGACTAGCGGCCTTGGGCAGTTCTTC. Translation gives CSAGTSGLGQFF.

The V gene is TRBV5-1, the J gene TRBJ1-2; tentatively, D is TRBD1 (5 bases). In germline, CDR1 is SGHRS, CDR2 YFSETQ. The CDR3 loop spans 13 amino acids. The ends were cut back, 5 bases at V and 0 bases at J, with 8 bases in the middle. CDR3 amino acids: CASRGRTNYGYTF. The CDR3 bases are TGCGCCAGCAGGGGACGGACTAACTATGGCTACACCTTC.

The gene calls are TRBV27 and TRBJ1-1, with D possibly TRBD1 on 6 matching bases. The CDR3 sequence is 15 residues long. In germline, CDR1 is MNHEY, CDR2 SMNVEV (reference sequence). V was pared by 6 bases and J by 7 bases, with 21 bases between. This CDR3 reads CASRAFEGGRGEAFF. CDR3 in DNA: TGTGCCAGCAGGGCCTTTGAGGGGGGAAGGGGTGAAGCTTTCTTT.

This clonotype was seen a few times. The gene calls are TRBV9 and TRBJ1-1; D is unresolved. Germline loops: CDR1 SGDLS, CDR2 YYNGEE. There are 15 residues in the CDR3. Deletions cut 3 bases from V and 1 base from J, with 13 bases between. Written as DNA, the CDR3 is TGTGCCAGCAGCGCGGTTTCGCCGTCGAACACTGAAGCTTTCTTT. This codes for CASSAVSPSNTEAFF.

This clonotype turned up a few times. V and J are TRBV7-6 and TRBJ2-7, with D perhaps TRBD2 (5 bases). The ends were cut back, 6 bases at V and 0 bases at J, with 21 bases in the middle. The CDR3 loop spans 17 amino acids. Per germline, CDR1 SGHVS and CDR2 FNYEAQ. CDR3 sequence reads: CASSIEAAVLSSYEQYF. CDR3 sequence (DNA): TGTGCCAGCAGTATAGAAGCGGCGGTGCTGAGCTCCTACGAGCAGTACTTC.

This chain joins TRBV2 and TRBJ2-3, with D perhaps matching TRBD1 (5 bases). CDR3 length: 13 residues. The V gene lost 4 bases and the J gene lost 5 bases, with 10 bases spanning the gap. Looked up from germline, CDR1 is SNHLY and CDR2 is FYNNEI. DNA for the CDR3: TGTGCCAGCAGTGCAGGGTCGCTAGATACGCAGTATTTT. Translating gives CASSAGSLDTQYF.

This sequence joins TRBV30 and TRBJ2-3, with 9 bases aligning to TRBD1. Germline V gene sequence: CDR1 GTSNPN, CDR2 SVGIG (reference sequence). The CDR3 sequence is 13 residues long. CDR3 protein: CAFDRGGTDTQYF. DNA for the CDR3: TGTGCATTCGACAGGGGGGGGACAGATACGCAGTATTTT.

This clonotype has a count of ten or more. The rearrangement joins TRBV20-1 to TRBJ2-3; D tentatively fits TRBD1 or TRBD2 (6 bases each). CDR1 is DFQATT, CDR2 SNEGSKA, per germline (reference sequence). CDR3 length equals 15 residues. V was trimmed by 0 bases and J by 1 base, leaving 11 bases between them. This chain's CDR3 is CSAREAGEGTDTQYF. In DNA, the CDR3 is TGCAGTGCTAGAGAGGCAGGGGAGGGCACAGATACGCAGTATTTT.

The chain joins TRBV20-1 to TRBJ1-5; D remains ambiguous. In germline, CDR1 is DFQATT, CDR2 SNEGSKA (reference sequence). CDR3 length: 13 amino acids. V lost 5 bases and J lost 3, with 11 bases in between. The CDR3 region is CSAGNIYNQPQHF. CDR3 bases: TGCAGTGCTGGGAACATCTACAATCAGCCCCAGCATTTT.

The J gene is TRBJ1-2, the V gene TRBV7-3; no firm D call. Deletions cut 0 bases from V and 8 bases from J, with 10 bases between. The CDR3 has 13 amino acids. Germline V CDR1 and CDR2: SGHTA, FQGTGA. The DNA for the CDR3 is TGTGCCAGCAGCTTAACGGGGTCATCCGGCTACACCTTC. Translation gives CASSLTGSSGYTF.

This chain connects TRBV25-1 to TRBJ2-2; 8 bases align to TRBD1. Unmatched junction bases numbered 14, after V lost 1 base and J lost 1 base. There are 20 residues in the CDR3. CDR1 is MGHDK, CDR2 SYGVNS, per germline. CDR3: CASSESDRASSGVNTGELFF. For the CDR3, the DNA is TGTGCCAGCAGTGAATCGGACAGGGCTTCGTCGGGAGTGAACACCGGGGAGCTGTTTTTT.

The V call is TRBV18, the J call TRBJ2-7; perhaps D is TRBD1 or TRBD2 (5 bases each). The CDR3 covers 15 residues. From germline, CDR1 is KGHSH and CDR2 LQKENI. The ends were cut back, 6 bases at V and 0 bases at J, with 15 bases in the middle. The CDR3 DNA is TGTGCCAGCTCTCCCGGGACGAAAAGCTCCTACGAGCAGTACTTC. Encoded protein: CASSPGTKSSYEQYF. Filled out from reference TRBV18 and TRBJ2-7, the complete variable domain reads NAGVMQNPRHLVRRRGQEARLRCSPMKGHSHVYWYRQLPEEGLKFMVYLQKENIIDESGMPKERFSAEFPKEGPSILRIQQVVRGDSAAYFCASSPGTKSSYEQYFGPGTRLTVT.